Listed here is a single T cell receptor beta chain. The antigen is not known. This specimen comes from a study of monozygotic twins with inflammatory bowel disease. Study-level findings and limits: Data gave no support to a single strong signal or clonotype associated with IBD. Fewer shared clonotypes with others were found in IBD patients than in healthy twins, especially with disease activity.

TCRdb re-called the 5' RACE reads and shows each CDR3 protein once, DNA omitted. This sample's clone table lists about 160,000 distinct CDR3 sequences. The CDR3 sequence is 14 residues long. Germline assignment: CDR1 SEHNR and CDR2 FQNEAQ (reference sequence). The clonotype comes from a human donor with ulcerative colitis or Crohn's disease, or a healthy co-twin of an affected twin (not recorded which). Sequencing used blood. This chain joins TRBV7-9 and TRBJ1-1; lacking DNA, the TRBD1 call made by TCRdb goes unchecked. The CDR3 is CASSPGGTNTEAFF.